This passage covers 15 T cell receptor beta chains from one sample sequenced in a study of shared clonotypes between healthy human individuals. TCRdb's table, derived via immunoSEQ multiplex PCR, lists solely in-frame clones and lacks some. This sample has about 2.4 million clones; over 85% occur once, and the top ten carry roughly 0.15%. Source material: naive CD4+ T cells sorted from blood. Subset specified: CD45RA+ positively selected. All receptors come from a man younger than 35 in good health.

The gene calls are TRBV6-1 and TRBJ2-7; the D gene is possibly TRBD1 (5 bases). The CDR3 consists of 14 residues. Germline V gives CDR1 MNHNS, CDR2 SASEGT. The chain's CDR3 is CASSEFGAGKYPRV. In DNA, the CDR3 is TGTGCCAGCAGTGAATTCGGCGCAGGGAAATACCCTAGGGTC.

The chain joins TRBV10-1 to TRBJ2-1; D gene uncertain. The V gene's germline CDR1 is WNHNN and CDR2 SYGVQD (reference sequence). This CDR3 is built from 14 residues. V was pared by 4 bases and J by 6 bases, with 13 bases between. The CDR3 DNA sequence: TGCGCCAGCAGTGGACGGGCCACAGTCAATGAGCAGTTCTTC. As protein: CASSGRATVNEQFF.

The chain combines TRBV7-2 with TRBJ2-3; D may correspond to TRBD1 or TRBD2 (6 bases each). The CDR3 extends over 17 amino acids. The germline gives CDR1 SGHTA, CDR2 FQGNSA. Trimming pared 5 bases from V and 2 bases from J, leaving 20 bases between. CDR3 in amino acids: CASSPRGRGGFTDTQYF. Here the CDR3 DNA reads TGTGCCAGCAGCCCCCGAGGCAGGGGAGGTTTCACAGATACGCAGTATTTT.

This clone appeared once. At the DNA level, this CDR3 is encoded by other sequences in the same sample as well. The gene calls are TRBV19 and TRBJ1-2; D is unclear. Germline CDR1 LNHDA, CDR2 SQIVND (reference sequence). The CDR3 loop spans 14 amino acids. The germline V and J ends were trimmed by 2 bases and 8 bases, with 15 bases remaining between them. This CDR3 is CASSITGGGGGYTF. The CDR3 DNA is TGTGCCAGTAGTATAACCGGCGGCGGAGGAGGCTACACCTTC.

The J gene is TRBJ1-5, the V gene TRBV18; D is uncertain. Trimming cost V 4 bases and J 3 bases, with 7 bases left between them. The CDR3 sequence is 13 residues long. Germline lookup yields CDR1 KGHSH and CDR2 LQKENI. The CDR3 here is CASSRSVNQPQHF. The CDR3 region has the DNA TGTGCCAGCTCACGGTCGGTCAATCAGCCCCAGCATTTT.

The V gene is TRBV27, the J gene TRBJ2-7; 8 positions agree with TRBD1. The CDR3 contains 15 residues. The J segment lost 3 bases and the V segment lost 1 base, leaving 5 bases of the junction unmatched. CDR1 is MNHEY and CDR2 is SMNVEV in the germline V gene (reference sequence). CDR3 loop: CASSLYGQGNYEQYF. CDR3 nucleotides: TGTGCCAGCAGTTTATACGGACAGGGAAACTACGAGCAGTACTTC.

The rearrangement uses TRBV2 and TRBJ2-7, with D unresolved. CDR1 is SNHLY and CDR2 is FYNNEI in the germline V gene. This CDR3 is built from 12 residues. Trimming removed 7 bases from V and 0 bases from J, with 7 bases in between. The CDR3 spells CASTVHSYEQYF. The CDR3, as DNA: TGTGCCAGCACGGTCCACTCCTACGAGCAGTACTTC.

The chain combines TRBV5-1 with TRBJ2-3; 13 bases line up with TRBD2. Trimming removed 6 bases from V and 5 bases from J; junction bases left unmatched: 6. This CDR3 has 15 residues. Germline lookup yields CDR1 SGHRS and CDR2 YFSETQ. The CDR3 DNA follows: TGCGCCAGCACAGGACTAGCGGGAGCAGTAGATACGCAGTATTTT. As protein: CASTGLAGAVDTQYF.

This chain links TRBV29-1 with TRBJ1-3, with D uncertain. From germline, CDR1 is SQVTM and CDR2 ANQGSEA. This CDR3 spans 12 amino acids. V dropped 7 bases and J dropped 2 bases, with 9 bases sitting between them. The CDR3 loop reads CSGSSPGNTIYF. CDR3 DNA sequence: TGCAGCGGGAGTAGTCCTGGAAACACCATATATTTT.

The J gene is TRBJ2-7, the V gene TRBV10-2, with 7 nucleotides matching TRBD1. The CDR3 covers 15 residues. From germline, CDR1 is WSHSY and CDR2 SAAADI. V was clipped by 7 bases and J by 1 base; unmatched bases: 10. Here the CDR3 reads CASNPSRTGSYEQYF. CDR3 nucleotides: TGCGCCAGCAATCCGTCCCGGACAGGTTCCTACGAGCAGTACTTC.

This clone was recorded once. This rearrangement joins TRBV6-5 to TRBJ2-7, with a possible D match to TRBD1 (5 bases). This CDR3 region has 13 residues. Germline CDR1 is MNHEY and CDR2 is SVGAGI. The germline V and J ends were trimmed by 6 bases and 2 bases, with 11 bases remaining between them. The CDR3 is CASSRRETYEQYF. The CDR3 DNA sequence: TGTGCCAGCAGCCGCAGGGAAACCTACGAGCAGTACTTC.

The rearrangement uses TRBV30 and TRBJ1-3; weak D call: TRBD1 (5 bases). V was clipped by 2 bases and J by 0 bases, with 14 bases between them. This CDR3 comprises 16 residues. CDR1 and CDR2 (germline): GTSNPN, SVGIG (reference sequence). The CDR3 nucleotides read TGTGCCTGGAGTAATAGGACCAGGGCCTCTGGAAACACCATATATTTT. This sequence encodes CAWSNRTRASGNTIYF.

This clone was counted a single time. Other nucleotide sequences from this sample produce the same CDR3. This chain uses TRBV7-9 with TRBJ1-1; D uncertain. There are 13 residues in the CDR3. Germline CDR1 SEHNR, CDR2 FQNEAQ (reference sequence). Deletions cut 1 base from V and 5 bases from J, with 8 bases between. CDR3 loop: CASSLEGGTEAFF. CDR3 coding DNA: TGTGCCAGCAGCTTAGAGGGTGGTACTGAAGCTTTCTTT.

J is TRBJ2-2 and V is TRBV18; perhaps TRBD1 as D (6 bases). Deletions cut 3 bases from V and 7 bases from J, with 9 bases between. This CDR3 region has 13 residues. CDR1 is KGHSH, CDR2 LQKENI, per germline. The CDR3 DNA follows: TGTGCCAGCTCACCGGGGGCAAACGGGGAGCTGTTTTTT. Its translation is CASSPGANGELFF.

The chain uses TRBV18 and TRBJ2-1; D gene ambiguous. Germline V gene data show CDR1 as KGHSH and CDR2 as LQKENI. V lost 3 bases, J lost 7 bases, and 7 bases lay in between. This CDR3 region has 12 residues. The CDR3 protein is CASSPTLNEQFF. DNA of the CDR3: TGTGCCAGCTCACCGACTTTAAATGAGCAGTTCTTC.